This record looks at one T cell receptor (beta chain) sequence and its context. Data came from immunoSEQ multiplex PCR; TCRdb stores just in-frame clones and leaves some out. The table lists fewer than 95,000 clones, 85% to 90% of them singletons. This sample was included in a study of blood T cell repertoires in COVID-19. In the study overall: The cDNA or gDNA used as material had been derived from T cells, B-cell-depleted T cells, or PBMCs.

Germline loops: CDR1 SGHAT, CDR2 FQNNGV. This CDR3 spans 16 amino acids. With 4 bases clipped from V and 8 bases from J, the junction kept 10 bases outside the gene matches. The sample was peripheral blood. This sequence originates from a woman aged 80 or over with acute or convalescent COVID-19. This chain links TRBV11-2 with TRBJ1-4, with 10 bases aligning to TRBD1. CDR3 DNA sequence: TGTGCCAGCAGCTCCCTCCGGGACAGGGGAAACGAAAAACTGTTTTTT. Amino acids: CASSSLRDRGNEKLFF.